The clone carrying this T cell receptor (beta chain) was detected ten times or more. Its antigen is as yet unknown. Germline CDR1 reads LNHNV; CDR2 reads YYDKDF (reference sequence). The CDR3 is 14 residues long. V lost 6 bases, J lost 6 bases, and 12 bases lay in between. Unique molecular identifiers featured in how the TCRbeta library was prepared. Each CDR3 protein gets one entry after TCRdb re-called the PCR reads with MiXCR. The sample has about 260,000 distinct CDR3 sequences, roughly 11% seen once. The sample is drawn from a study of T-cell reconstitution after alpha-beta-depleted transplantation in children. Overall study findings and caveats: T cells produced anew were the main source of T-cell counts and diversity one year after transplant. Certain patients had high TCRbeta diversity at day 60, and it came from recipient T cells and thymic progenitors that survived. Alpha-beta T cells about two months after transplant reportedly derived from several hundred expanded graft clones.

Sample: peripheral blood, taken 180 days after TCRalphabeta/CD19-depleted stem cell transplant. This receptor was taken from a male patient aged 2 to 9 who had a stem cell transplant for chronic granulomatous disease, so the T cells may come from the graft donor. The gene calls are TRBV15 and TRBJ1-6, with unresolved D. For the CDR3, the DNA is TGTGCCACCAGTAACCCGCAGAGTAATTCACCCCTCCACTTT. Its protein is CATSNPQSNSPLHF.